One and the same sample provided the 9 T cell receptor beta chains below, sequenced in a study of blood T cell repertoires in COVID-19. Sequenced by immunoSEQ multiplex PCR; TCRdb stores in-frame clones only, minus some. The data show over 150,000 clones, approximately 82% seen once. The sequenced sample consisted of peripheral blood. The receptor set was obtained from a human donor in a cohort sampled during active COVID-19.

This clone showed up just a few times. The V call is TRBV5-1, the J call TRBJ1-1; D is perhaps TRBD1 (6 bases). The length of the CDR3 is 16 residues. V was pared by 1 base and J by 1 base, with 14 bases between. Looked up from germline, CDR1 is SGHRS and CDR2 is YFSETQ. CDR3 in amino acids: CASSLTAGAGNTEAFF. The CDR3 nucleotides are TGCGCCAGCAGCTTGACGGCAGGGGCCGGGAACACTGAAGCTTTCTTT.

Points on this clone: One end of the junction varies from germline; a read error may be responsible. The V gene is TRBV27, the J gene TRBJ2-1; 7 bases match TRBD2. CDR1 is MNHEY and CDR2 is SMNVEV in the germline V gene (reference sequence). The CDR3 extends over 17 amino acids. CDR3 in amino acids: CASSPWGGGLSYNEQFF. The CDR3 region has the DNA TGTGCCAGCAGTCCCTGGGGGGGAGGGCTCTCCTATAATGAGCAGTTCTTC.

With respect to this clone: This CDR3 is also generated by other DNA sequences in the sample. The CDR3 DNA sequence: TGTGCCAGCAGTTTAAGCGGGAGGCCCACAGATACGCAGTATTTT. Protein: CASSLSGRPTDTQYF. The chain recombines TRBV28 with TRBJ2-3; 9 bases are a match to TRBD2. The germline gives CDR1 MDHEN, CDR2 SYDVKM. This CDR3 has 15 amino acids. V gave up 2 bases and J gave up 2 bases; unmatched junction bases: 2. The full variable domain, with the rest looked up from reference TRBV28 and TRBJ2-3, is DVKVTQSSRYLVKRTGEKVFLECVQDMDHENMFWYRQDPGLGLRLIYFSYDVKMKEKGDIPEGYSVSREKKERFSLILESASTNQTSMYLCASSLSGRPTDTQYFGPGTRLTVL.

V gene TRBV29-1 combines with J gene TRBJ2-7, with 7 positions matching TRBD1. The germline gives CDR1 SQVTM, CDR2 ANQGSEA. CDR3 length: 13 amino acids. The V segment lost 6 bases and the J segment 3 bases; nucleotides outside the gene matches: 8. Written as DNA, the CDR3 is TGCAGCGTCAGGTCAGGGGGTGACTACGAGCAGTACTTC. Its protein is CSVRSGGDYEQYF.

The gene calls are TRBV28 and TRBJ1-6; TRBD1 matches 8 bases. The ends lost 6 bases at V and 10 bases at J; junction bases unmatched: 5. Looked up from germline, CDR1 is MDHEN and CDR2 is SYDVKM. The CDR3 length is 13 residues. The CDR3 loop is CASSPDRGSPLHF. The CDR3 nucleotides read TGTGCCAGCAGCCCAGACAGGGGCTCACCCCTCCACTTT.

V gene TRBV7-2 combines with J gene TRBJ2-3; 7 bases are a match to TRBD2. This CDR3 is built from 18 residues. Germline lookup yields CDR1 SGHTA and CDR2 FQGNSA. V was clipped by 4 bases and J by 0 bases; unmatched bases: 13. The DNA of the CDR3 is TGTGCCAGCAGCTCCTCAGCGGGGCGAAATCCTAGCACAGATACGCAGTATTTT. This translates into CASSSSAGRNPSTDTQYF.

The chain employs TRBV7-9 and TRBJ1-1, with 11 bases matching TRBD1. Germline lookup yields CDR1 SEHNR and CDR2 FQNEAQ (reference sequence). V lost 5 bases and J lost 2; bases outside the gene matches: 7. The CDR3 has 16 amino acids. Here the CDR3 DNA reads TGTGCCAGCAGCGTATGGACAGGGGGCGGTAACACTGAAGCTTTCTTT. It encodes CASSVWTGGGNTEAFF.

The rearrangement uses TRBV10-3 and TRBJ1-5, with D unresolved. The CDR3 totals 11 residues. V was trimmed by 7 bases and J by 6 bases, leaving 7 bases between them. The V gene's germline CDR1 is ENHRY and CDR2 SYGVKD. The chain's CDR3 is CAIIPGQPQHF. The CDR3 coding sequence is TGTGCCATCATCCCGGGTCAGCCCCAGCATTTT.

CDR3: CASTLRVGLDRETQYF. Here the CDR3 DNA reads TGTGCCAGCACCCTCAGGGTGGGACTGGACCGGGAGACCCAGTACTTC. The chain carries TRBV6-6 and TRBJ2-5; the D gene is possibly TRBD2 (6 bases). With 7 bases removed from V and 5 bases from J, the gap between germline ends came to 23 bases. The CDR3 covers 16 residues. The germline gives CDR1 MNHNY, CDR2 SVGAGI (reference sequence).